This T cell receptor (beta chain) was documented in a study of blood T cell repertoires in COVID-19. TCRdb's table, derived via immunoSEQ multiplex PCR, lists solely in-frame clones and lacks some. Of 360,000 or so clones listed, about nine tenths are singletons. Seattle researchers signed up patients amid active infection and tracked them longitudinally. This CDR3 comprises 15 residues. Germline lookup yields CDR1 KGHDR and CDR2 SFDVKD. V lost 2 bases, J lost 4 bases, and 11 bases lay in between. The chain has TRBV24-1 and TRBJ1-5; maybe TRBD1 (5 bases). The specimen was peripheral blood. The source is a woman aged 60-70 years with COVID-19, enrolled during active disease. Written as DNA, the CDR3 is TGTGCCACCAGTGATTCCAACAGGAAGAATCAGCCCCAGCATTTT. Translating it yields CATSDSNRKNQPQHF.